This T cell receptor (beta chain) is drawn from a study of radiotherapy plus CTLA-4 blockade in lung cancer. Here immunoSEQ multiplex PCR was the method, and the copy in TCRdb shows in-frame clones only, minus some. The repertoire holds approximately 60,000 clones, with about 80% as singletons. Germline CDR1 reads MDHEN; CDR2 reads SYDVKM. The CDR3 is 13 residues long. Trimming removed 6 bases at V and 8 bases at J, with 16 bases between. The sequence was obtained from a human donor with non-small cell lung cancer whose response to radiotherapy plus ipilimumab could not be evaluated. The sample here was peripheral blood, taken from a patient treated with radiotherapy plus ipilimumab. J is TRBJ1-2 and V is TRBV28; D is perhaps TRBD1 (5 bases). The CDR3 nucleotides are TGTGCCAGCAGGGTGTCCCGCGGGGGAGGCTACACCTTC. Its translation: CASRVSRGGGYTF.